The count of the clone carrying this T cell receptor (beta chain) is one. The data belong to a study of T cell changes during pregnancy in multiple sclerosis. Germline V CDR1 and CDR2: LNHNV, YYDKDF (reference sequence). V was clipped by 2 bases and J by 5 bases, with 7 bases between them. The CDR3 is 13 amino acids. Some clones are missing from TCRdb's copy, which holds only in-frame ones; the method was immunoSEQ multiplex PCR. The sample consists of around 16,000 clones, roughly 84% of them appearing once. This chain uses TRBV15 with TRBJ1-5; tentatively, D is TRBD1 (6 bases). This clonotype was sampled from a female donor in good health, enrolled as a control in a pregnancy study. The sample in question was CD8+ T cells from peripheral blood mononuclear cells, obtained after pregnancy. The CDR3 sequence: CATSRPGDQPQHF. In DNA form, the CDR3 reads TGTGCCACCAGCAGACCAGGGGATCAGCCCCAGCATTTT.